This passage covers 18 T cell receptor beta chains from one sample sequenced in a study. Tregs were sorted as CD4+CD25+CD127-/low cells. TCRdb fed the 5' RACE reads into MiXCR, producing one record per CDR3 protein. The data contain 7,000 to 9,000 distinct CDR3 sequences, roughly 51% of them seen just once; the ten biggest clones take up approximately 6.4%. Specimen: Tregs sorted from a lymph node. The receptors originated from a female donor with breast cancer.

This chain links TRBV12-3 or TRBV12-4 with TRBJ1-1; TRBD1 is a possible D gene (6 bases). The CDR3 extends over 14 amino acids. V lost 8 bases and J lost 11, with 24 bases in between. The CDR3: CASGRSGQSAEAFF. The CDR3 DNA reads as TGTGCCAGCGGTCGGAGCGGACAGTCAGCCGAGGCTTTCTTT.

CDR3 sequence reads: CASSDSDTGELFF. The CDR3 nucleotides are TGTGCCAGCAGTGACTCGGACACCGGGGAGCTGTTTTTT. V gene TRBV6-4 combines with J gene TRBJ2-2; D is uncertain. V was pared by 0 bases and J by 3 bases, with 2 bases between. The length of the CDR3 is 13 residues. Germline CDR1 and CDR2: MRHNA and SNTAGT.

The V gene is TRBV6-5, the J gene TRBJ1-1; TRBD1 is a possible D gene (5 bases). This CDR3 region has 16 residues. V lost 0 bases to trimming and J lost 1 base, with 12 bases between them. In germline, CDR1 is MNHEY, CDR2 SVGAGI. As DNA, the CDR3 is TGTGCCAGCAGTTACTCGGGACCATGGACGAACACTGAAGCTTTCTTT. This encodes CASSYSGPWTNTEAFF.

The chain joins TRBV12-3 or TRBV12-4 to TRBJ2-1; D remains unclear. V lost 6 bases and J lost 7, with 7 bases in between. The CDR3 covers 11 residues. The CDR3 region is CASSSRNEQFF. The CDR3 DNA sequence: TGTGCCAGCAGCTCTAGGAATGAGCAGTTCTTC.

This rearrangement joins TRBV29-1 to TRBJ2-7; the D call may be TRBD1 or TRBD2 (5 bases each). This CDR3 spans 11 amino acids. In germline, CDR1 is SQVTM, CDR2 ANQGSEA. The V gene lost 4 bases and the J gene lost 7 bases, with 11 bases spanning the gap. The DNA of the CDR3 is TGCAGCGTTGGGGACCCGGGGGAGCAGTACGTC. Its protein product is CSVGDPGEQYV.

This chain uses TRBV4-2 with TRBJ2-7; 9 bases are shared with TRBD2. This CDR3 region has 16 residues. Germline values: CDR1 LGHNA, CDR2 YNFKEQ. V lost 5 bases, J lost 7 bases, and 15 bases stayed unmatched. Here the CDR3 DNA reads TGTGCCAGCAGCGCGTTAGGTAGTAGCGGGAGAGGTGAGCAGTACTTC. Amino acids: CASSALGSSGRGEQYF.

This clonotype was seen a few times. The chain couples TRBV7-2 to TRBJ2-5; 7 bases align to TRBD1. CDR1 is SGHTA and CDR2 is FQGNSA in the germline V gene. With 5 bases clipped from V and 1 base from J, the junction kept 4 bases outside the gene matches. The CDR3 runs to 14 residues. CDR3 nucleotide sequence: TGTGCCAGCAGCCCGGACAGGTCCCAAGAGACCCAGTACTTC. It is translated as CASSPDRSQETQYF. The whole variable domain, filled in from reference TRBV7-2 and TRBJ2-5, reads GAGVSQSPSNKVTEKGKDVELRCDPISGHTALYWYRQSLGQGLEFLIYFQGNSAPDKSGLPSDRFSAERTGGSVSTLTIQRTQQEDSAVYLCASSPDRSQETQYFGPGTRLLVL.

The J gene is TRBJ2-5, the V gene TRBV5-5; D gene unclear. Germline V CDR1 and CDR2: SGHKS, YYEKEE (reference sequence). This CDR3 spans 15 amino acids. V was trimmed by 0 bases and J by 7 bases, leaving 16 bases between them. The CDR3 region has the DNA TGTGCCAGCAGCTTGGGTGTGGTGGGCCAGCGGACCCAGTACTTC. Its protein is CASSLGVVGQRTQYF.

V is TRBV5-1 and J is TRBJ2-1; 8 bases match TRBD2. The CDR3 is made up of 15 amino acids. CDR1 and CDR2 from the germline V gene are SGHRS and YFSETQ. V shed 0 bases, J shed 5 bases, and the junction held 4 bases outside the gene matches. CDR3 coding DNA: TGCGCCAGCAGCTTGGAGCCAGCGGGAGACAATGAGCAGTTCTTC. Translated: CASSLEPAGDNEQFF.

The CDR3 coding sequence is TGTGCCAGCGAAAATTTTGACGGAGCCTACGAGCAGTACTTC. Translated: CASENFDGAYEQYF. V usage is TRBV2 and J usage is TRBJ2-7, with no clear D. There are 14 residues in the CDR3. CDR1 and CDR2 from the germline V gene are SNHLY and FYNNEI. The germline V and J ends were trimmed by 8 bases and 2 bases, with 16 bases remaining between them.

The V call is TRBV20-1, the J call TRBJ2-1; no clear D gene. This CDR3 has 14 amino acids. Germline V gives CDR1 DFQATT, CDR2 SNEGSKA (reference sequence). With 4 bases removed from V and 5 bases from J, the gap between germline ends came to 15 bases. In DNA, the CDR3 is TGCAGTGCTAAAAGGACCCTTGGCCACAATGAGCAGTTCTTC. Translating it yields CSAKRTLGHNEQFF.

The CDR3 loop is CASSPINEQFF. The CDR3 region has the DNA TGTGCCAGCAGCCCCATCAATGAGCAGTTCTTC. The rearrangement uses TRBV7-2 and TRBJ2-1, with D hard to call. Germline values: CDR1 SGHTA, CDR2 FQGNSA. Trimming removed 5 bases from V and 6 bases from J, with 5 bases in between. The CDR3 has 11 residues.

Note on this clonotype: The junction differs from germline at one of its ends, possibly a read error. The chain recombines TRBV12-3 or TRBV12-4 with TRBJ2-1, with a possible D match to TRBD1 (5 bases). CDR3 length equals 12 residues. CDR3 protein: CATGRVPNEHFF. In DNA form, the CDR3 reads TGTGCCACCGGCAGGGTTCCGAATGAGCATTTCTTC.

The chain is built from TRBV20-1 and TRBJ1-2; the D gene is possibly TRBD1 (6 bases). The CDR3 sequence is 16 residues long. Trimming stripped 3 bases from V and 3 bases from J, with 20 bases between. CDR1 and CDR2 from the germline V gene are DFQATT and SNEGSKA (reference sequence). DNA for the CDR3: TGCAGTGCTAGGACGACAGGCTCGAACAGGGACTATGGCTACACCTTC. Protein: CSARTTGSNRDYGYTF.

CDR3 DNA: TGTGCCAGCAGCTTAGTAAGGATCCATGAAAAACTGTTTTTT. Its translation: CASSLVRIHEKLFF. This chain uses TRBV7-2 with TRBJ1-4; D not certain. The CDR3 consists of 14 residues. The V gene's germline CDR1 is SGHTA and CDR2 FQGNSA. The V end was cut by 1 base, the J end by 6 bases, with 9 bases between.

The chain carries TRBV5-1 and TRBJ1-5, with D tentatively TRBD1 (6 bases). Trimming cost V 4 bases and J 5 bases, with 13 bases left between them. The CDR3 contains 14 residues. Per the germline V gene, CDR1 is SGHRS and CDR2 is YFSETQ. The CDR3 DNA reads TGCGCCAGCAGCCCGACAGGACAATATCAGCCCCAGCATTTT. Its translation: CASSPTGQYQPQHF.

The J gene is TRBJ2-2, the V gene TRBV3-1, with unresolved D. This CDR3 region has 11 residues. From germline, CDR1 is LGHDT and CDR2 YNNKEL (reference sequence). The V gene lost 7 bases and the J gene lost 4 bases, with 4 bases spanning the gap. The CDR3 nucleotides are TGTGCCAGCAAATCCACCGGGGAGCTGTTTTTT. Residues: CASKSTGELFF.

This clonotype was recorded only once. The chain uses TRBV6-2 or TRBV6-3 and TRBJ2-3; TRBD1 matches at 8 bases. The junction had 3 bases not matched to a gene; V was cut back by 4 bases and J by 0 bases. CDR1 is MNHEY and CDR2 is SVGEGT in the germline V gene. The CDR3 covers 15 residues. The CDR3 region is CASSWGTGSTDTQYF. In DNA form, the CDR3 reads TGTGCCAGCAGTTGGGGGACAGGCAGCACAGATACGCAGTATTTT.